The 6 T cell receptor beta chains in this list originate from one sample, sequenced in a study of blood T cell repertoires in COVID-19. This table comes from immunoSEQ multiplex PCR, and its TCRdb copy is limited to in-frame clones, with some not included. Of around 80,000 clones in the sample, about four fifths were seen once. Sequenced input: peripheral blood. Receptor source: a woman over 75 with active or convalescent COVID-19.

The chain uses TRBV6-5 and TRBJ1-1, with D hard to call. With 6 bases removed from V and 2 bases from J, the gap between germline ends came to 4 bases. The CDR3 extends over 11 amino acids. Germline assignment: CDR1 MNHEY and CDR2 SVGAGI. CDR3 bases: TGTGCCAGCAGACAAAACACTGAAGCTTTCTTT. It encodes CASRQNTEAFF.

This chain links TRBV29-1 with TRBJ1-3, with D tentatively TRBD1 (6 bases). V was cut by 7 bases and J by 3 bases, with 16 bases left in between. The germline gives CDR1 SQVTM, CDR2 ANQGSEA. The CDR3 consists of 14 residues. The CDR3: CSASLQGSGNTIYF. CDR3 in DNA: TGCAGCGCATCACTACAGGGTAGTGGAAACACCATATATTTT. The full variable domain, its missing parts supplied by reference TRBV29-1 and TRBJ1-3, is SAVISQKPSRDICQRGTSLTIQCQVDSQVTMMFWYRQQPGQSLTLIATANQGSEATYESGFVIDKFPISRPNLTFSTLTVSNMSPEDSSIYLCSASLQGSGNTIYFGEGSWLTVV.

The chain joins TRBV28 to TRBJ1-3; D is possibly TRBD1 (5 bases). Trimming pared 8 bases from V and 4 bases from J, leaving 6 bases between. Germline V gene data show CDR1 as MDHEN and CDR2 as SYDVKM. This CDR3 is 11 amino acids long. The CDR3 loop reads CASGGGNTIYF. In DNA, the CDR3 is TGTGCCAGCGGGGGGGGAAACACCATATATTTT.

The chain combines TRBV6-5 with TRBJ1-2; D gene uncertain. The germline V gene encodes CDR1 MNHEY and CDR2 SVGAGI. This CDR3 is 14 amino acids long. V was shortened by 0 bases and J by 6 bases, with 11 bases between the two germline ends. CDR3 region: CASSYSAFSHGYTF. The CDR3 DNA is TGTGCCAGCAGTTACTCAGCTTTCTCCCATGGCTACACCTTC.

The chain joins TRBV3-1 (or the pseudogene TRBV3-2) to TRBJ1-6; tentatively, D is TRBD1 (6 bases). The CDR3 totals 15 residues. Germline CDR1 reads LGHDT; CDR2 reads YNNKEL (reference sequence). Trimming cost V 7 bases and J 4 bases, with 14 bases left between them. This chain's CDR3 is CASTSMDRYNSPLHF. As DNA, the CDR3 is TGTGCCAGCACCTCAATGGACAGATATAATTCACCCCTCCACTTT.

The DNA for the CDR3 is TGTGCCAGCAGCTTGTCCTCAGGGTTAGGAAACACCATATATTTT. Protein sequence: CASSLSSGLGNTIYF. This chain connects TRBV5-4 to TRBJ1-3; D might be TRBD1 (5 bases). The V and J ends lost 1 base and 4 bases respectively, with 12 bases between them. The CDR3 loop spans 15 amino acids. Germline V gene lookup returns CDR1 SGHNT and CDR2 YYREEE (reference sequence).